This is a list of T cell receptor beta chains from one sample in a study of blood T cell repertoires in COVID-19. Profiling relied on immunoSEQ multiplex PCR, and the TCRdb table lists in-frame clones only, not all of them. This sample yields about 280,000 clones, of which approximately 80% are seen a single time; 5% belongs to the top ten. Sequencing input: PBMCs or T cells enriched from blood (not recorded which). The receptors here all came from a man aged 40-49 years who had been exposed to COVID-19. The CDR3 runs from the conserved cysteine through the conserved F or W. D genes are given only for firm matches. Expanded clones are given a class, and other clones once, few, many or no size at all.

J gene | D gene | clone size | V gene | CDR3 DNA | CDR3 protein
TRBJ1-1 | . | few | TRBV25-1 | TGTGCCAGCAGTGGACGGGGGAGGGAAGCTTTCTTT | CASSGRGREAFF
TRBJ1-4 | TRBD1 | . | TRBV28 | TGTGCCAGCAGTCCGCGGGGGGGGACAGGGGTCGAAAAACTGTTTTTT | CASSPRGGTGVEKLFF
TRBJ2-5 | . | . | TRBV7-9 | TGTGCCAGCAGCCAACGACAGCCGGAAGAGACCCAGTACTTC | CASSQRQPEETQYF
TRBJ2-2 | TRBD2 | . | TRBV4-2 | TGTGCCAGCAGCCAACACCCTCGACTAGCGGGAGATGAGGGCACCGGGGAGCTGTTTTTT | CASSQHPRLAGDEGTGELFF
TRBJ1-4 | . | . | TRBV20-1 | TGCAGTGCTAGTCGCGTACGGTCCTCTGAAAAACTGTTTTTT | CSASRVRSSEKLFF
TRBJ2-7 | . | . | TRBV5-4 | TGTGCCAGCAGCTTGGCTCAGGCCGACTCCTACGAGCAGTACTTC | CASSLAQADSYEQYF
TRBJ2-7 | TRBD1 | few | TRBV10-2 | TGCGCCAGCAGTGGGCAGGGGGCCTACGAGCAGTACTTC | CASSGQGAYEQYF
TRBJ2-1 | . | . | TRBV5-1 | TGCGCCAGCAGCTTGGTCCAGGGTGGCGAGCAGTTCTTC | CASSLVQGGEQFF
TRBJ2-1 | TRBD2 | once | TRBV7-3 | TGTGCCAGCAGCATAGGGACTAGCGGTTACTCCTACAATGAGCAGTTCTTC | CASSIGTSGYSYNEQFF
TRBJ2-3 | . | . | TRBV10-1 | TGCGCCAGCGGTCTCGGGGGAGATGTAGATACGCAGTATTTT | CASGLGGDVDTQYF
TRBJ2-7 | . | . | TRBV7-9 | TGTGCCAGCAGCTTTGCGACAACCTACGAGCAGTACTTC | CASSFATTYEQYF
TRBJ1-6 | . | . | TRBV30 | TGTGCCTGGAGGCCACTAAGCTCCTATAATTCACCCCTCCACTTT | CAWRPLSSYNSPLHF
TRBJ1-5 | . | . | TRBV19 | TGTGCCAGTAGGGTCCAGGGGAGCAATCAGCCCCAGCATTTT | CASRVQGSNQPQHF
TRBJ2-1 | . | . | TRBV18 | TGTGCCAGCTCACCCCCGACTGCCCCCTACAATGAGCAGTTCTTC | CASSPPTAPYNEQFF
TRBJ1-2 | . | few | TRBV19 | TGTGCCAGTCGTTCGGCCCAGGTCTTCCGCAACTATGGCTACACCTTC | CASRSAQVFRNYGYTF
TRBJ2-1 | TRBD1 | . | TRBV7-3 | TGTGCCAGCAGCTCAGACAGGGGGCGCCTCAATGAGCAGTTCTTC | CASSSDRGRLNEQFF
TRBJ2-7 | TRBD2 | . | TRBV6-5 | TGTGCCAGCAGGGCGGGGGGCGAGCAGTACTTC | CASRAGGEQYF
TRBJ2-7 | . | . | TRBV30 | TGTGCCTGGTCTGGTGTGTATGGGGCCATACATGTCTCCTACGAGCAGTACTTC | CAWSGVYGAIHVSYEQYF
TRBJ2-2 | TRBD2 | . | TRBV6-6 | TGTGCCAGCAGAGATGCGGGAGGAATCACCGGGGAGCTGTTTTTT | CASRDAGGITGELFF
TRBJ2-1 | . | . | TRBV9 | TGTGCCAGCAGCCCACTTGGACACTACAATGAGCAGTTCTTC | CASSPLGHYNEQFF
TRBJ1-1 | TRBD1 | . | TRBV5-1 | TGCGCCAGCAGCCCCGGACAGGGGAGTTTTCAAGCTTTCTTT | CASSPGQGSFQAFF
TRBJ2-7 | TRBD2 | medium-sized | TRBV10-1 | TGCGCCAGCAGTGCACATAGACTAGCGGGATCCTACGAGCAGTACTTC | CASSAHRLAGSYEQYF
TRBJ1-1 | . | . | TRBV7-9 | TGTGCCAGCAGCTTGGGTTCTGGAGGGGCCACTGAAGCTTTCTTT | CASSLGSGGATEAFF
TRBJ2-7 | TRBD1 | once | TRBV27 | TGTGCCACTTGGGAAACCGGGACAGTGAACTACGAGCAGTACTTC | CATWETGTVNYEQYF
TRBJ2-7 | TRBD2 | . | TRBV19 | TGTGCCAGTAGTCCGGGACTAGCGGGTAACTCCTACGAGCAGTACTTC | CASSPGLAGNSYEQYF
TRBJ1-4 | TRBD1 | . | TRBV3-1/TRBV3-2 | TGTGCCAGTCAGACAGGGAATGAAAAACTGTTTTTT | CASQTGNEKLFF
TRBJ1-3 | . | . | TRBV10-1 | TGCGCCAGCAGTGATGAGGGATCAGGAAACACCATATATTTT | CASSDEGSGNTIYF
TRBJ2-3 | . | . | TRBV6-1 | TGTGCCAGCAGTGAAGTTGGCGGGGACACAGATACGCAGTATTTT | CASSEVGGDTDTQYF
TRBJ2-2 | . | few | TRBV14 | TGTGCCAGCAGCCAAGACCCTCATAGCAGAAACACCGGGGAGCTGTTTTTT | CASSQDPHSRNTGELFF
TRBJ2-1 | . | . | TRBV21-1 | TGTGCCAGCCTACGGACTATCCGGGACAATGAGCAGTTCTTC | CASLRTIRDNEQFF
TRBJ2-5 | . | . | TRBV6-6 | TGTGCCAGCAGTTACTCCTCGGGTGGGAGGCGAGAGACCCAGTACTTC | CASSYSSGGRRETQYF
TRBJ1-1 | TRBD1 | few | TRBV12-3/TRBV12-4 | TGTGCCAGCGTAGGGACAGGCCCCCAAGCTTTCTTT | CASVGTGPQAFF
TRBJ2-1 | . | . | TRBV6-5 | TGTGCCAGCAGCACAGCAGAATACAATGAGCAGTTCTTC | CASSTAEYNEQFF
TRBJ2-7 | TRBD2 | . | TRBV4-1 | TGCGCCAGCAGCCAAGAGGGGACTAGCGAATTGGAGCAGTACTTC | CASSQEGTSELEQYF
TRBJ2-1 | . | . | TRBV18 | TGTGCCAGCTCACTCGACAGGTCTTGGGCGCAGTTCTTC | CASSLDRSWAQFF
TRBJ1-2 | . | many | TRBV5-6 | TGTGCCAGCAGCCTCCGATCCACCCCCCCGAGGGGCTACACCTTC | CASSLRSTPPRGYTF
TRBJ2-1 | . | . | TRBV20-1 | TGCAGTGCTAGTGCCAGCGGTGACTACAATGAGCAGTTCTTC | CSASASGDYNEQFF
TRBJ2-4 | . | . | TRBV4-1 | TGCGCCAGCAGCCAAACCCTCGGGGGTTGGGAGAACATTCAGTACTTC | CASSQTLGGWENIQYF
TRBJ1-1 | TRBD1 | . | TRBV7-9 | TGTGCCAGCAGCTTAGCAGGGGGCCCAACGAACACTGAAGCTTTCTTT | CASSLAGGPTNTEAFF
TRBJ1-6 | TRBD1 | . | TRBV19 | TGTGCCAGTACCCCGACAGGGGTGATGAATTCACCCCTCCACTTT | CASTPTGVMNSPLHF